The 25 T cell receptor beta chains presented below share a single source sample, sequenced in a study of T cell responses to AZD1222 COVID-19 vaccine. Libraries were prepared by immunoSEQ multiplex PCR; TCRdb keeps only in-frame clonotypes and omits some of them. The sample lists some 140,000 clones, 75% to 95% seen once, with about 1.9% in the top ten. The material sequenced was peripheral blood, taken 28 days after the second AZD1222 dose. The receptors stem from an adult who received the AZD1222 COVID-19 vaccine.

This clone was detected only once. The J gene is TRBJ2-2, the V gene TRBV11-3, with D perhaps matching TRBD1 or TRBD2 (5 bases each). The CDR3 is made up of 16 amino acids. CDR1 is SGHNT and CDR2 is YENEEA in the germline V gene. CDR3 residues: CVQHLKGPPLTGELFF. The CDR3 DNA reads TGTGTCCAGCACCTTAAGGGACCCCCTCTCACCGGGGAGCTGTTTTTT.

V and J are TRBV11-3 and TRBJ1-1; 7 bases match TRBD1. J gave up 6 bases and V 6 bases, and 16 bases lay outside the gene matches. CDR3 size: 16 residues. The germline gives CDR1 SGHNT, CDR2 YENEEA. The CDR3 DNA reads as TGTGCCAGCAGACGAGCCATCGGACAGGCGGAGGCTGAAGCTTTCTTT. This gives the protein CASRRAIGQAEAEAFF.

The J gene is TRBJ2-4, the V gene TRBV5-1, with TRBD2 as a possible D gene (6 bases). This CDR3 comprises 16 residues. The V end lost 0 bases, the J end lost 0 bases, and 10 bases lay between the germline ends. Germline V gives CDR1 SGHRS, CDR2 YFSETQ. This CDR3 is CASSLGGDLAKNIQYF. The CDR3 DNA follows: TGCGCCAGCAGCTTGGGCGGGGACCTAGCCAAAAACATTCAGTACTTC. Full variable domain (remainder filled in from reference TRBV5-1 and TRBJ2-4): KAGVTQTPRYLIKTRGQQVTLSCSPISGHRSVSWYQQTPGQGLQFLFEYFSETQRNKGNFPGRFSGRQFSNSRSEMNVSTLELGDSALYLCASSLGGDLAKNIQYFGAGTRLSVL.

This chain connects TRBV7-9 to TRBJ2-5, with TRBD2 matching 11 bases. V lost 1 base to trimming and J lost 4 bases; unmatched junction nucleotides: 8. Germline loops: CDR1 SEHNR, CDR2 FQNEAQ (reference sequence). There are 17 residues in the CDR3. The CDR3: CASSLVSTSGVGETQYF. The CDR3 DNA reads as TGTGCCAGCAGCTTAGTATCGACTAGCGGGGTAGGAGAGACCCAGTACTTC.

The V and J genes are TRBV6-6 and TRBJ2-3, with D perhaps TRBD1 (6 bases). This CDR3 is 15 amino acids long. Per the germline V gene, CDR1 is MNHNY and CDR2 is SVGAGI (reference sequence). V lost 3 bases and J 4 bases, leaving 14 bases between the germline ends. The CDR3 nucleotides read TGTGCCAGCAGTTATGAGGGGGAGAGCCCAGATACGCAGTATTTT. Translation gives CASSYEGESPDTQYF.

This CDR3 reads CASSLAIGYSNQPQHF. The CDR3 DNA reads TGTGCCAGCAGCTTAGCGATCGGCTATAGCAATCAGCCCCAGCATTTT. V usage is TRBV7-2 and J usage is TRBJ1-5; D unclear. V lost 0 bases and J 0 bases, leaving 9 bases between the germline ends. There are 16 residues in the CDR3. Per the germline V gene, CDR1 is SGHTA and CDR2 is FQGNSA.

This clone was recorded a few times. J is TRBJ1-4 and V is TRBV5-1; TRBD1 matches 7 bases. Germline trimming cut 1 base from V and 5 bases from J; bases unmatched to any gene: 2. Per the germline V gene, CDR1 is SGHRS and CDR2 is YFSETQ. CDR3 length: 14 residues. The CDR3 nucleotides are TGCGCCAGCAGCTTGACAGGGGTAAATGAAAAACTGTTTTTT. Its protein product is CASSLTGVNEKLFF.

The rearrangement links TRBV11-1 to TRBJ1-1; the D is unclear. Germline values: CDR1 SGHAT, CDR2 FQDESV (reference sequence). V was shortened by 4 bases and J by 4 bases, with 7 bases between the two germline ends. The CDR3 has 12 amino acids. In DNA form, the CDR3 reads TGTGCCAGCAGCTCCGTCGGCACTGAAGCTTTCTTT. Residues: CASSSVGTEAFF.

The V and J genes are TRBV7-9 and TRBJ2-6; D gene ambiguous. Germline CDR1 SEHNR, CDR2 FQNEAQ (reference sequence). V was pared by 5 bases and J by 13 bases, with 15 bases between. The CDR3 covers 13 residues. The CDR3 is CASSPRSLGVLTF. The CDR3 DNA reads TGTGCCAGCAGCCCGAGATCTCTTGGGGTCCTGACTTTC.

The V call is TRBV6-2 or TRBV6-3, the J call TRBJ1-1, with TRBD1 as a possible D gene (5 bases). Germline V gene lookup returns CDR1 MNHEY and CDR2 SVGEGT. Trimming took 1 base from V and 11 from J, leaving 11 bases between them. The CDR3 spans 12 residues. CDR3 in amino acids: CASSYWVGTAFF. Written as DNA, the CDR3 is TGTGCCAGCAGTTACTGGGTTGGGACGGCTTTCTTT.

This chain uses TRBV28 with TRBJ1-2; D unresolved. This CDR3 has 14 residues. V lost 3 bases and J 8 bases, leaving 16 bases between the germline ends. In germline, CDR1 is MDHEN, CDR2 SYDVKM. CDR3 residues: CASSLVGPMGGYTF. In DNA, the CDR3 is TGTGCCAGCAGTTTGGTCGGGCCTATGGGGGGCTACACCTTC.

V usage is TRBV4-1 and J usage is TRBJ1-2; 9 bases agree with TRBD1. Germline CDR1 reads MGHRA; CDR2 reads YSYEKL. The ends lost 3 bases at V and 1 base at J; junction bases unmatched: 9. The CDR3 extends over 17 amino acids. The CDR3 DNA sequence: TGCGCCAGCAGCCACGATGGGACAGGGAGCGGTAACTATGGCTACACCTTC. Amino acid sequence: CASSHDGTGSGNYGYTF.

V is TRBV28 and J is TRBJ1-3; 7 positions match TRBD1. The J segment lost 0 bases and the V segment lost 3 bases, leaving 5 bases of the junction unmatched. Germline V gives CDR1 MDHEN, CDR2 SYDVKM. The CDR3 totals 16 residues. CDR3 in DNA: TGTGCCAGCAGTTTCTGGGACAGCAGCTCTGGAAACACCATATATTTT. Residues: CASSFWDSSSGNTIYF.

This chain joins TRBV5-1 and TRBJ2-7; D call uncertain. The CDR3 loop spans 14 amino acids. Per germline, CDR1 SGHRS and CDR2 YFSETQ. V was trimmed by 4 bases and J by 6 bases, leaving 17 bases between them. CDR3 residues: CASSPILTSGEQYF. The CDR3 region has the DNA TGCGCCAGCAGCCCCATCTTAACATCGGGCGAGCAGTACTTC.

This rearrangement joins TRBV15 to TRBJ1-5; D uncertain. Germline V lookup: CDR1 LNHNV, CDR2 YYDKDF (reference sequence). The CDR3 runs 17 residues. V was pared by 3 bases and J by 1 base, with 16 bases between. CDR3 amino acids: CATSSPRGLMSNQPQHF. CDR3 bases: TGTGCCACCAGCAGTCCCCGGGGTCTTATGAGCAATCAGCCCCAGCATTTT.

This clone has only a few counts. V and J are TRBV3-1 (or the pseudogene TRBV3-2) and TRBJ1-6, with D hard to call. The germline V gene has CDR1 LGHDT and CDR2 YNNKEL (reference sequence). Trimming removed 5 bases from V and 7 bases from J, with 12 bases in between. CDR3 length equals 14 residues. In DNA form, the CDR3 reads TGTGCCAGCAGCGTCCAGGAGGCGAATTCACCCCTCCACTTT. It encodes CASSVQEANSPLHF.

The chain carries TRBV7-3 and TRBJ2-5; D not resolved. The CDR3 spans 13 residues. Per the germline V gene, CDR1 is SGHTA and CDR2 is FQGTGA. Trimming shortened V by 1 base and J by 0 bases, and 3 bases separated the two germline ends. CDR3 sequence: CASSLMDQETQYF. CDR3 DNA: TGTGCCAGCAGCTTAATGGACCAAGAGACCCAGTACTTC.

V and J are TRBV28 and TRBJ2-3; D is unresolved. Trimming removed 3 bases from V and 4 bases from J, with 5 bases in between. The CDR3 is 12 amino acids. Germline loops: CDR1 MDHEN, CDR2 SYDVKM. The CDR3 region is CASSFVADTQYF. CDR3 DNA: TGTGCCAGCAGTTTCGTCGCAGATACGCAGTATTTT. Full variable domain (outside the CDR3, taken from reference TRBV28 and TRBJ2-3): DVKVTQSSRYLVKRTGEKVFLECVQDMDHENMFWYRQDPGLGLRLIYFSYDVKMKEKGDIPEGYSVSREKKERFSLILESASTNQTSMYLCASSFVADTQYFGPGTRLTVL.

This clone has a handful of counts. This chain connects TRBV12-3 or TRBV12-4 to TRBJ2-5; D uncertain. The length of the CDR3 is 12 residues. V was trimmed by 6 bases and J by 2 bases, leaving 7 bases between them. The chain's CDR3 is CASSANQETQYF. The CDR3 nucleotides read TGTGCCAGCAGCGCTAATCAAGAGACCCAGTACTTC.

The chain is built from TRBV13 and TRBJ1-3, with 7 nucleotides matching TRBD1. The germline V gene encodes CDR1 PRHDT and CDR2 FYEKMQ (reference sequence). V lost 2 bases, J lost 3 bases, and 7 bases stayed unmatched. There are 16 residues in the CDR3. The CDR3: CASSLSGRGYGNTIYF. The CDR3 region has the DNA TGTGCCAGCAGCTTATCAGGCAGGGGGTATGGAAACACCATATATTTT.

In regard to this clone: The same CDR3 is also encoded by other DNA sequences in this sample. This sequence joins TRBV5-6 and TRBJ1-1; no firm D call. CDR1 is SGHDT and CDR2 is YYEEEE in the germline V gene. V lost 0 bases and J 1 base, leaving 7 bases between the germline ends. This CDR3 has 14 residues. CDR3 sequence: CASSLGQTNTEAFF. The CDR3 bases are TGTGCCAGCAGCTTGGGTCAGACGAACACTGAAGCTTTCTTT.

As to this clone: The junction does not match germline at one end; this may be a read error. CDR3 sequence (DNA): TGCGCCAGCAGCCAAGAAGACAACTGGCAACCCGTACTTTTC. Its translation: CASSQEDNWQPVLF. This chain joins TRBV4-1 and TRBJ2-7; the D is unclear. CDR1 is MGHRA and CDR2 is YSYEKL in the germline V gene. The CDR3 has 14 amino acids.

The chain joins TRBV30 to TRBJ1-5; tentatively, D is TRBD1 (5 bases). CDR1 GTSNPN and CDR2 SVGIG come from the germline V gene (reference sequence). Trimming shortened V by 0 bases and J by 10 bases, and 16 bases separated the two germline ends. The CDR3 loop spans 14 amino acids. As DNA, the CDR3 is TGTGCCTGGAGTGTAGCAGGGTCTTATGGACCCCAGCATTTT. Protein sequence: CAWSVAGSYGPQHF.

This sequence joins TRBV5-4 and TRBJ2-5, with 7 positions matching TRBD2. The CDR3 has 14 amino acids. In germline, CDR1 is SGHNT, CDR2 YYREEE (reference sequence). V was pared by 6 bases and J by 4 bases, with 9 bases of the junction left unmatched. The CDR3 nucleotides are TGTGCCAGCAACTCTGGGGGGGAGGGAGAGACCCAGTACTTC. The encoded protein is CASNSGGEGETQYF.

The genes are TRBV5-4 and TRBJ1-4; D gene ambiguous. V was pared by 3 bases and J by 3 bases, with 12 bases between. CDR1 is SGHNT and CDR2 is YYREEE in the germline V gene (reference sequence). This CDR3 is 15 amino acids long. The CDR3 sequence is CASSSRTDANEKLFF. In nucleotides, the CDR3 is TGTGCCAGCAGCTCACGGACGGACGCTAATGAAAAACTGTTTTTT.